This T cell receptor beta chain was sequenced for a study of Graves' ophthalmopathy and Graves' hyperthyroidism. Overall study context: The blood sample was drawn at first diagnosis and before any treatment.

This clonotype was observed many times. Its specificity is not known. Moderate-to-severe activity, CAS at least 3, NOSPECS at least 4 and duration under 3 months characterized donors with ophthalmopathy. Lactation, pregnancy, uncontrolled infections and other autoimmune diseases were all grounds for excluding patients. Researchers took RNA transcripts and amplified TCR beta CDR3 regions from them. RT-PCR was first run with HTBI primers, then multiplex PCR in a second round. TCRdb recomputed calls from the multiplex PCR reads with MiXCR, one row per CDR3 protein. The sample lists roughly 50,000 distinct CDR3 sequences, around half occurring once. Overall study findings and caveats: A 13-signature model separated ophthalmopathy from stable hyperthyroidism, roughly 85% sensitivity, 65% to 82% specificity.

Trimming cost V 6 bases and J 1 base, with 10 bases left between them. The CDR3 totals 13 residues. The germline V gene has CDR1 SNHLY and CDR2 FYNNEI. The rearrangement links TRBV2 to TRBJ2-7, with D perhaps matching TRBD2 (5 bases). The specimen sequenced was peripheral blood. This sequence originates from an adult man with Graves' ophthalmopathy. CDR3 sequence (DNA): TGTGCCAGCAGCTTAGACTATTCCTACGAGCAGTACTTC. It codes for CASSLDYSYEQYF.